The rows below give T cell receptor beta chains drawn from one sample of a study of CD8 T cells in ankylosing spondylitis. TCRdb reprocessed the 5' RACE reads with MiXCR, giving one entry per CDR3 protein. The table has 700,000 to 850,000 distinct CDR3 sequences, 12% seen once. The sequenced sample consisted of blood, either unsorted or a sorted T cell fraction (not recorded which). Receptor source: a male donor with ankylosing spondylitis. Each CDR3 is given with its conserved first and last residue. The order of the fields is clone size, D gene, CDR3 length, V gene, J gene, CDR3 DNA, CDR3 protein. D genes are given only for firm matches. Clone size appears in some rows only: once, few, many, or a class for an expanded clone.

few,-,16,TRBV5-6,TRBJ1-1,TGTGCCAGCAGCTCCCGGATTGCCGCCCGAAACACTGAAGCTTTCTTT,CASSSRIAARNTEAFF
-,-,16,TRBV10-3,TRBJ2-3,TGTGCCATCAGTGATGGGACAAAGAAGGGTTCAGATACGCAGTATTTT,CAISDGTKKGSDTQYF
many,-,14,TRBV6-5,TRBJ1-1,TGTGCCAGCAGTTACGAGGGACCCAACGGTGAAGCTTTCTTT,CASSYEGPNGEAFF
few,-,14,TRBV7-3,TRBJ1-1,TGTGCCAGCAGCTTAACAGGGGAGTACACTGAAGCTTTCTTT,CASSLTGEYTEAFF
-,-,13,TRBV20-1,TRBJ1-2,TGCAGTGCTAGGCAGACAGCGAACTATGGCTACACCTTC,CSARQTANYGYTF
-,TRBD2,14,TRBV20-1,TRBJ2-5,TGCAGTGCTAGAGAGCGGGGGGGGGAGGAGACCCAGTACTTC,CSARERGGEETQYF
-,TRBD1,16,TRBV30,TRBJ1-1,TGTGCCTGGAGTGTAAGACAGGGGCCTCCGTGGGGTGAAGCTTTCTTT,CAWSVRQGPPWGEAFF
many,-,15,TRBV12-3/TRBV12-4,TRBJ2-2,TGTGCCAGCAGCATGGTTATGTCGGGGACCGGGGAGCTGTTTTTT,CASSMVMSGTGELFF
few,-,15,TRBV7-2,TRBJ1-6,TGTGCCAGCAGCTTAGCAGGGGTTTGGAATTCACCCCTCCACTTT,CASSLAGVWNSPLHF
-,-,13,TRBV5-4,TRBJ1-5,TGTGCCAGCAGCGTCAACAATGATCAGCCCCAGCATTTT,CASSVNNDQPQHF
-,-,14,TRBV10-3,TRBJ2-3,TGTGCCATCTGTGAGGGATCAGCCTTAGATACGCAGTATTTT,CAICEGSALDTQYF
-,-,16,TRBV27,TRBJ1-4,TGTGCCAGCAGTTTATCGTGGGGGGGTAAGGCTGAAAAACTGTTTTTT,CASSLSWGGKAEKLFF
-,-,15,TRBV5-1,TRBJ2-3,TGCGCCAGCACCTTCGGGGTGCGGAGCACAGATACGCAGTATTTT,CASTFGVRSTDTQYF
-,-,13,TRBV5-1,TRBJ2-1,TGCGCCAGCAGCTTGGGTCAGGGGTTTGAGCAGTTCTTC,CASSLGQGFEQFF
-,-,12,TRBV5-1,TRBJ2-2,TGCGCCAGCAGCTTGGGCCCCCGGGAGCTGTTTTTT,CASSLGPRELFF
-,-,13,TRBV7-2,TRBJ1-1,TGTGCCAGCAGCTTAGGGGGCCGGTTGATGGCTTTCTTT,CASSLGGRLMAFF
many,-,15,TRBV10-3,TRBJ1-2,TGTGCCATTCATTCTGTAGGGACAACTAACTATGGCTACACCTTC,CAIHSVGTTNYGYTF
-,-,12,TRBV6-2/TRBV6-3,TRBJ2-3,TGTGCCAGCAGACAAGCTCTTCCCCTACAGTATTTT,CASRQALPLQYF
once,TRBD2,15,TRBV5-6,TRBJ2-1,TGTGCCAGCAGCAAGCGGGGGTACTCCTACAATGAGCAGTTCTTC,CASSKRGYSYNEQFF
many,-,14,TRBV20-1,TRBJ2-1,TGCAGTGCTCGTTCCTCCTTAGCCCCCGGTGAGCAGTTCTTC,CSARSSLAPGEQFF
few,-,16,TRBV7-2,TRBJ1-2,TGTGCCAGCAGCTTAGCGAGAGGGAAGAACGGCTATGGCTACACCTTC,CASSLARGKNGYGYTF
few,-,14,TRBV27,TRBJ2-3,TGTGCCAGCACCAGACTAGACAACACAGATACGCAGTATTTT,CASTRLDNTDTQYF